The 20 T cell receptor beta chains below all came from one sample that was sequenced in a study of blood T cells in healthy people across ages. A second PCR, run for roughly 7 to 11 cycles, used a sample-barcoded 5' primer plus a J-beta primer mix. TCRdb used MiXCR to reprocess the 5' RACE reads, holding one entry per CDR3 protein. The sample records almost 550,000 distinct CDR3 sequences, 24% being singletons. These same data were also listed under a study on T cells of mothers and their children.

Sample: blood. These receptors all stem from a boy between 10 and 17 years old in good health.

This chain's CDR3 is CASSLSLAGLEADTQYF. The CDR3 coding sequence is TGTGCCAGCAGCTTATCGCTAGCAGGGTTAGAGGCCGATACGCAGTATTTT. This chain uses TRBV11-1 with TRBJ2-3; perhaps D is TRBD1 or TRBD2 (5 bases each). V was trimmed by 2 bases and J by 6 bases, leaving 21 bases between them. Germline-derived CDR1 and CDR2 are SGHAT and FQDESV (reference sequence). The CDR3 sequence is 17 residues long.

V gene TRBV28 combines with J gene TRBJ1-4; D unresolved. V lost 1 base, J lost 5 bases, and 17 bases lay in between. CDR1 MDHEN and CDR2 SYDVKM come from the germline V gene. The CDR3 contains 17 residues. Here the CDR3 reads CASSLSSFGSRNEKLFF. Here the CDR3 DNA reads TGTGCCAGCAGTTTATCCTCATTCGGCTCAAGAAATGAAAAACTGTTTTTT.

The CDR3 nucleotides read TGCAGTGCTGTCACTGCAACTAATGAAAAACTGTTTTTT. This codes for CSAVTATNEKLFF. This chain links TRBV20-1 with TRBJ1-4; D not resolved. CDR1 and CDR2 from the germline V gene are DFQATT and SNEGSKA (reference sequence). The CDR3 runs to 13 residues. V gave up 5 bases and J gave up 0 bases, with 7 bases separating them.

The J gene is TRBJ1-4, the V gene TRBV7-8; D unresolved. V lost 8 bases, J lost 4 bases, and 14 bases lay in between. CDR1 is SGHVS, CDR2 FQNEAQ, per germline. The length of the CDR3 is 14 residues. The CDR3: CASGRQGLNEKLFF. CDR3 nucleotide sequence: TGTGCCAGCGGACGCCAAGGGCTTAATGAAAAACTGTTTTTT. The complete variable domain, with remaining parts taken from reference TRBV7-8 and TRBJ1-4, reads GAGVSQSPRYKVAKRGQDVALRCDPISGHVSLFWYQQALGQGPEFLTYFQNEAQLDKSGLPSDRFFAERPEGSVSTLKIQRTQQEDSAVYLCASGRQGLNEKLFFGSGTQLSVL.

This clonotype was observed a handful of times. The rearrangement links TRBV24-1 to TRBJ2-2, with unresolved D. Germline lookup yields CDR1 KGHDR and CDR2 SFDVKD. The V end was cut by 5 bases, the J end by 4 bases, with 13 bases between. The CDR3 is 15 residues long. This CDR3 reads CATSAHGSFTGELFF. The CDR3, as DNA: TGTGCCACCAGTGCCCACGGCTCATTCACCGGGGAGCTGTTTTTT.

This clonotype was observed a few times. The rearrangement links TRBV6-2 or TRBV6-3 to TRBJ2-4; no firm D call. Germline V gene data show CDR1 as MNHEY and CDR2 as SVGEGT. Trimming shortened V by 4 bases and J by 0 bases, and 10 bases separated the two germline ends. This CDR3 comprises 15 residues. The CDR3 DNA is TGTGCCAGCAGTTCGTTGGAGCTAGCCAAAAACATTCAGTACTTC. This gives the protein CASSSLELAKNIQYF.

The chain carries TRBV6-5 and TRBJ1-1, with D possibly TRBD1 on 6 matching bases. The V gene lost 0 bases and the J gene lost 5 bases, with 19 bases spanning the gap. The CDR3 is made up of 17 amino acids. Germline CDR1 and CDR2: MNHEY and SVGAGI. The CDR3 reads CASSYSLGGERRTEAFF. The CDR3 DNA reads TGTGCCAGCAGTTACTCGTTAGGGGGGGAACGGAGGACTGAAGCTTTCTTT.

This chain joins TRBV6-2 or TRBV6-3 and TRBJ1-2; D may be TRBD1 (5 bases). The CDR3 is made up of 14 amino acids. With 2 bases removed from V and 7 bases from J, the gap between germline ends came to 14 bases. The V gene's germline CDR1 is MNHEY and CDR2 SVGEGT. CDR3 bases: TGTGCCAGCAGTTACGATGGGACTTCGGGTGGCTACACCTTC. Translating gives CASSYDGTSGGYTF.

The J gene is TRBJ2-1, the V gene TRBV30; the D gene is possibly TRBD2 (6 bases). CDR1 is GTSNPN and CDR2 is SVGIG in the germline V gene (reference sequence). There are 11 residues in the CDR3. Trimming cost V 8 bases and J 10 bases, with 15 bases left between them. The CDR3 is CARNSGVEQFF. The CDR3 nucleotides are TGTGCCCGGAATAGCGGAGTGGAGCAGTTCTTC.

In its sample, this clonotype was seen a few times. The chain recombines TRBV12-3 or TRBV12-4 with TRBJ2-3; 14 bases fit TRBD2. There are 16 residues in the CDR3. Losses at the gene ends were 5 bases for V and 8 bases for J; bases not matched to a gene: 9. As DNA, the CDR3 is TGTGCCAGCAGTCCAGCCGGGACTAGCGGGAGAAGTACGCAGTATTTT. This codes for CASSPAGTSGRSTQYF.

The CDR3 sequence is CSVRTDKETQYF. The DNA for the CDR3 is TGCAGCGTTAGGACGGATAAAGAGACCCAGTACTTC. J is TRBJ2-5 and V is TRBV29-1; D is unresolved. Germline-derived CDR1 and CDR2 are SQVTM and ANQGSEA. V was trimmed by 5 bases and J by 3 bases, leaving 10 bases between them. CDR3 length: 12 residues.

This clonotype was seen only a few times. CDR3 residues: CAGTGQGESYNSPLHF. CDR3 in DNA: TGTGCCGGAACCGGACAAGGGGAGTCCTATAATTCACCCCTCCACTTT. The genes are TRBV30 and TRBJ1-6, with D perhaps TRBD1 (5 bases). Germline V gene sequence: CDR1 GTSNPN, CDR2 SVGIG (reference sequence). CDR3 length equals 16 residues. V was shortened by 8 bases and J by 1 base, with 18 bases between the two germline ends.

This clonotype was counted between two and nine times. The CDR3 DNA follows: TGTGCCAGCAGGGTGTTAGCGGGGGAGCTGTTTTTT. Translated: CASRVLAGELFF. The V gene is TRBV2, the J gene TRBJ2-2; TRBD2 might be the D (5 bases). Germline assignment: CDR1 SNHLY and CDR2 FYNNEI. This CDR3 comprises 12 residues. Trimming removed 6 bases from V and 8 bases from J, with 10 bases in between.

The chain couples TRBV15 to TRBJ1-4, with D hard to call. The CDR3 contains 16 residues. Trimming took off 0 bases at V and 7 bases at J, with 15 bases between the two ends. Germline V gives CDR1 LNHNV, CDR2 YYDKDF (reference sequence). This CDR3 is CATSRDRPRRTEKLFF. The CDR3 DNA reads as TGTGCCACCAGCAGAGATCGTCCGAGACGGACTGAAAAACTGTTTTTT.

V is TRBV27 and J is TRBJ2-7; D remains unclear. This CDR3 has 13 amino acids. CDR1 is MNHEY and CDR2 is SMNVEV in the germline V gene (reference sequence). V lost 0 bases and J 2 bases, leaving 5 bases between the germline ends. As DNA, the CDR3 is TGTGCCAGCAGTTTATCTGTCGCCTACGAGCAGTACTTC. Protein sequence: CASSLSVAYEQYF.

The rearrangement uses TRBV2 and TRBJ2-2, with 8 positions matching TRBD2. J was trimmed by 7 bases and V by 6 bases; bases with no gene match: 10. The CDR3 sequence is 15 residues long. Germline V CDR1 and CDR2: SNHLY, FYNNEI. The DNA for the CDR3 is TGTGCCAGCAGCGCTAGGACTAGCCGGGTCGGGGAGCTGTTTTTT. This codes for CASSARTSRVGELFF.

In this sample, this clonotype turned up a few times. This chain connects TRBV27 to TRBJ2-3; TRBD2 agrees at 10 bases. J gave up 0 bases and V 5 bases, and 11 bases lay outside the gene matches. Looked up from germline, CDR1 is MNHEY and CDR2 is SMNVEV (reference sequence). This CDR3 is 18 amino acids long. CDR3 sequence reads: CASSTIRTSGPSTDTQYF. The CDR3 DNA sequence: TGTGCCAGCAGTACTATACGGACTAGCGGCCCAAGCACAGATACGCAGTATTTT.

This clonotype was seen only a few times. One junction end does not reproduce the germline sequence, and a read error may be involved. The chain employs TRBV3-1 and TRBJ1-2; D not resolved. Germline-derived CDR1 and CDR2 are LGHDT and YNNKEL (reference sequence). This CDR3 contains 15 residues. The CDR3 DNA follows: TGTGCCGGCAGCCCTACTTCCGGCCCGCCCTATGGCTACACCTTC. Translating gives CAGSPTSGPPYGYTF.

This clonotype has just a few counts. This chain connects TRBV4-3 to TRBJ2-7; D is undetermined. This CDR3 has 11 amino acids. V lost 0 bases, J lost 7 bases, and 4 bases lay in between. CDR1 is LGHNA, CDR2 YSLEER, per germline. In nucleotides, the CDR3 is TGCGCCAGCAGCCAAGATACAGAGCAGTACTTC. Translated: CASSQDTEQYF.

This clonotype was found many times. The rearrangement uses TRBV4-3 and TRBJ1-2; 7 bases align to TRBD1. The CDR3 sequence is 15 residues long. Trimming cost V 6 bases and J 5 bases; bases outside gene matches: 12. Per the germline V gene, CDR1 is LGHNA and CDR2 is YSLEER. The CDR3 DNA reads TGCGCCAGCAGAGACTTAGGACAGGAGACTTATGGCTACACCTTC. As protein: CASRDLGQETYGYTF.